These 28 T cell receptor beta chains were sequenced from one sample in a study of T cells of healthy individuals. Via MiXCR, TCRdb re-called the 5' RACE reads, giving one row per CDR3 protein. The sample lists 90,000 to 100,000 distinct CDR3 sequences, around 17% occurring once. Receptors originate from a human donor in good health.

This clonotype was found many times. This sequence joins TRBV4-2 and TRBJ2-7; 10 bases match TRBD1. The CDR3 spans 14 residues. The junction had 5 bases not matched to a gene; V was cut back by 3 bases and J by 6 bases. CDR1 and CDR2 (germline): LGHNA, YNFKEQ. The CDR3 reads CASSQTGQGSEQYF. The CDR3, as DNA: TGTGCCAGCAGCCAGACGGGACAGGGGAGCGAGCAGTACTTC.

Worth noting for this clonotype: A much larger clone differs by one base, so this may be a read error. The V and J genes are TRBV6-6 and TRBJ2-3; 12 bases agree with TRBD2. There are 15 residues in the CDR3. Germline assignment: CDR1 MNHNY and CDR2 SVGAGI (reference sequence). The CDR3 nucleotides read TGTGACAGCAGTGACTCTAGCGGGGGGGCCGGGACGCAGTATTTT. Translating it yields CDSSDSSGGAGTQYF.

The chain joins TRBV6-2 or TRBV6-3 to TRBJ2-6; possibly TRBD2 for D (5 bases). CDR1 is MNHEY and CDR2 is SVGEGT in the germline V gene. The CDR3 totals 16 residues. Deletions cut 0 bases from V and 4 bases from J, with 10 bases between. CDR3 residues: CASSYSRGFGANVLTF. The CDR3, as DNA: TGTGCCAGCAGTTACTCGAGAGGGTTCGGGGCCAACGTCCTGACTTTC.

This clonotype has just a few counts. The chain couples TRBV5-1 to TRBJ2-3; possible D gene TRBD2, 5 bases. Trimming removed 2 bases from V and 1 base from J, with 11 bases in between. CDR1 SGHRS and CDR2 YFSETQ come from the germline V gene. The CDR3 loop spans 15 amino acids. In DNA, the CDR3 is TGCGCCAGCAGCTTTGGCGGGTGGGGCACAGATACGCAGTATTTT. This translates into CASSFGGWGTDTQYF.

In this sample, this clonotype turned up many times. This chain joins TRBV19 and TRBJ2-3; D gene unclear. Trimming removed 0 bases at V and 1 base at J, with 5 bases between. Germline V gene sequence: CDR1 LNHDA, CDR2 SQIVND (reference sequence). CDR3 length equals 14 residues. The CDR3 is CASSIDEGTDTQYF. The DNA for the CDR3 is TGTGCCAGTAGTATAGACGAGGGCACAGATACGCAGTATTTT.

This clonotype has more than one count but fewer than ten. The chain joins TRBV29-1 to TRBJ2-3; D is undetermined. Germline V lookup: CDR1 SQVTM, CDR2 ANQGSEA. The germline V and J ends were trimmed by 4 bases and 0 bases, with 11 bases remaining between them. This CDR3 spans 14 amino acids. The chain's CDR3 is CSVGHRTSTDTQYF. DNA for the CDR3: TGCAGCGTTGGGCATCGCACTAGCACAGATACGCAGTATTTT.

The chain joins TRBV7-9 to TRBJ1-5, with unresolved D. The germline V and J ends were trimmed by 10 bases and 0 bases, with 7 bases remaining between them. The CDR3 has 12 amino acids. The germline V gene encodes CDR1 SEHNR and CDR2 FQNEAQ (reference sequence). CDR3 amino acids: CATCNSNQPQHF. CDR3 bases: TGTGCCACATGCAATAGCAATCAGCCCCAGCATTTT.

The J gene is TRBJ2-1, the V gene TRBV6-5; D is ambiguous. Per the germline V gene, CDR1 is MNHEY and CDR2 is SVGAGI. V was trimmed by 3 bases and J by 7 bases, leaving 4 bases between them. This CDR3 has 11 amino acids. The CDR3 DNA reads TGTGCCAGCAGTTATCGTAATGAGCAGTTCTTC. This gives the protein CASSYRNEQFF.

This clonotype was picked up a small number of times. The chain employs TRBV10-3 and TRBJ2-1; 11 positions agree with TRBD2. Germline loops: CDR1 ENHRY, CDR2 SYGVKD. The V and J ends lost 6 bases and 7 bases, in that order; junction bases with no gene match: 8. The CDR3 length is 15 residues. The CDR3 DNA is TGTGCCATCAGGGAACTAGCGGGAGAGGGTAATGAGCAGTTCTTC. It encodes CAIRELAGEGNEQFF.

The DNA of the CDR3 is TGTGCCAGCAGCTCTCTAGCGGGGGCCGGTGAGCAGTTCTTC. Translation gives CASSSLAGAGEQFF. The V and J genes are TRBV7-9 and TRBJ2-1; TRBD2 aligns across 10 bases. CDR3 length: 14 amino acids. Trimming at V came to 4 bases and at J to 9 bases, leaving 6 bases not matched to a gene. Per the germline V gene, CDR1 is SEHNR and CDR2 is FQNEAQ (reference sequence).

The chain carries TRBV6-5 and TRBJ2-5; 10 positions agree with TRBD2. CDR3 length: 16 amino acids. Trimming at V came to 6 bases and at J to 2 bases, leaving 9 bases not matched to a gene. From germline, CDR1 is MNHEY and CDR2 SVGAGI. The CDR3 bases are TGTGCCAGCAGCCCCAGACTAGCGGGCCAACAAGAGACCCAGTACTTC. Its protein product is CASSPRLAGQQETQYF.

CDR3 amino acids: CASSQGREYSPLHF. CDR3 DNA sequence: TGTGCCAGCAGCCAAGGAAGGGAGTATTCACCCCTCCACTTT. This chain links TRBV14 with TRBJ1-6, with D hard to call. The CDR3 consists of 14 residues. Germline lookup yields CDR1 SGHDN and CDR2 FVKESK. Trimming pared 1 base from V and 8 bases from J, leaving 9 bases between.

The chain has TRBV28 and TRBJ2-7; perhaps TRBD1 as D (6 bases). V lost 6 bases to trimming and J lost 7 bases, with 25 bases between them. This CDR3 is built from 16 residues. CDR1 and CDR2 (germline): MDHEN, SYDVKM. The CDR3 spells CASRRAPRDTTVEQYF. The DNA of the CDR3 is TGTGCCAGCAGACGAGCCCCCCGGGACACCACGGTGGAGCAGTACTTC.

The chain employs TRBV18 and TRBJ2-2, with 14 nucleotides matching TRBD2. The length of the CDR3 is 15 residues. Germline values: CDR1 KGHSH, CDR2 LQKENI. V lost 3 bases and J lost 9; bases outside the gene matches: 3. Here the CDR3 DNA reads TGTGCCAGCTCACCTGGGACTAGCGGGAGCTGGGAGCTGTTTTTT. This codes for CASSPGTSGSWELFF.

The sample holds a few counts of this clonotype. The chain has TRBV6-5 and TRBJ1-4; D is unresolved. Germline-derived CDR1 and CDR2 are MNHEY and SVGAGI. The CDR3 is made up of 14 amino acids. V was shortened by 2 bases and J by 4 bases, with 8 bases between the two germline ends. This CDR3 reads CASSYTRSNEKLFF. In nucleotides, the CDR3 is TGTGCCAGCAGTTACACCCGGAGTAATGAAAAACTGTTTTTT.

This clonotype was seen only a few times. The V gene is TRBV5-1, the J gene TRBJ1-4; 7 bases are shared with TRBD1. The ends lost 4 bases at V and 2 bases at J; junction bases unmatched: 11. Germline V gene data show CDR1 as SGHRS and CDR2 as YFSETQ. The CDR3 spans 17 residues. The CDR3 loop reads CASSLRTGPATNEKLFF. The CDR3 DNA reads as TGCGCCAGCAGCCTCAGGACAGGCCCGGCGACTAATGAAAAACTGTTTTTT.

This clonotype was detected many times. V usage is TRBV18 and J usage is TRBJ1-5; D is ambiguous. Trimming left V 0 bases short and J 0 bases short, with 6 bases between. Per the germline V gene, CDR1 is KGHSH and CDR2 is LQKENI. CDR3 length: 15 residues. CDR3 DNA sequence: TGTGCCAGCTCACCACCCGGGTATAGCAATCAGCCCCAGCATTTT. Encoded protein: CASSPPGYSNQPQHF.

This clonotype was seen ten or more times. J is TRBJ2-1 and V is TRBV6-2 or TRBV6-3, with D possibly matching TRBD1 (6 bases). The CDR3 contains 13 residues. Germline V gives CDR1 MNHEY, CDR2 SVGEGT. V was trimmed by 2 bases and J by 5 bases, leaving 7 bases between them. CDR3 region: CASSYRDNNEQFF. As DNA, the CDR3 is TGTGCCAGCAGTTACAGGGACAACAATGAGCAGTTCTTC.

This clonotype occurred a few times. The chain couples TRBV11-3 to TRBJ2-1; no clear D. Trimming took 5 bases from V and 8 from J, leaving 13 bases between them. This CDR3 has 13 residues. The germline V gene has CDR1 SGHNT and CDR2 YENEEA. The CDR3 DNA sequence: TGTGCCAGCAGCCACCCCCGTTCTTATGAGCAGTTCTTC. Translating it yields CASSHPRSYEQFF.

This clonotype was detected a few times. The CDR3 DNA follows: TGTGCCAGCTCCACTACAGGGGGAAACACCATATATTTT. It encodes CASSTTGGNTIYF. The chain employs TRBV6-5 and TRBJ1-3, with D perhaps matching TRBD1 (6 bases). The CDR3 contains 13 residues. Germline CDR1 MNHEY, CDR2 SVGAGI. V shed 8 bases and J shed 4 bases, with 12 bases lying between them.

Only a few counts were recorded for this clonotype. This chain connects TRBV24-1 to TRBJ1-2, with 7 bases fitting TRBD1. This CDR3 has 15 amino acids. Germline V gives CDR1 KGHDR, CDR2 SFDVKD. Trimming removed 5 bases from V and 0 bases from J; junction bases left unmatched: 5. The CDR3 loop is CATSGSTGANYGYTF. The CDR3 nucleotides are TGTGCCACCAGTGGTTCAACAGGGGCTAACTATGGCTACACCTTC.

This clonotype was observed many times. The chain combines TRBV7-2 with TRBJ2-5; TRBD2 agrees at 12 bases. The germline CDR1 and CDR2 sequences are SGHTA and FQGNSA. The CDR3 has 15 amino acids. With 5 bases clipped from V and 1 base from J, the junction kept 2 bases outside the gene matches. The CDR3 here is CASSAGLAGQETQYF. CDR3 nucleotides: TGTGCCAGCAGCGCGGGACTAGCGGGCCAAGAGACCCAGTACTTC.

The gene calls are TRBV4-3 and TRBJ2-3; D not resolved. The CDR3 contains 14 residues. The V gene lost 1 base and the J gene lost 3 bases, with 8 bases spanning the gap. Germline V lookup: CDR1 LGHNA, CDR2 YSLEER. The CDR3 here is CASSQGPETDTQYF. CDR3 bases: TGCGCCAGCAGCCAAGGGCCAGAAACAGATACGCAGTATTTT.

The V call is TRBV28, the J call TRBJ2-3, with D uncertain. The germline gives CDR1 MDHEN, CDR2 SYDVKM. The CDR3 spans 13 residues. The ends were cut back, 4 bases at V and 6 bases at J, with 11 bases in the middle. CDR3 protein: CASSSRASDTQYF. The CDR3, as DNA: TGTGCCAGCAGTTCAAGGGCCTCCGATACGCAGTATTTT.

With respect to this clonotype: A much bigger clone sits one base away, suggesting this may be a read error. The chain joins TRBV29-1 to TRBJ1-2; D may be TRBD1 (6 bases). In germline, CDR1 is SQVTM, CDR2 ANQGSEA. The CDR3 has 12 residues. The CDR3, as DNA: TGCAGCGTCACAGGAGGGGGGTATGGCTACAACTTC. It is translated as CSVTGGGYGYNF.

This clonotype has at least ten counts. The V gene is TRBV3-1, the J gene TRBJ2-2; no firm D call. Trimming removed 4 bases from V and 3 bases from J, with 15 bases in between. The CDR3 totals 16 residues. Per the germline V gene, CDR1 is LGHDT and CDR2 is YNNKEL (reference sequence). CDR3 sequence (DNA): TGTGCCAGCAGCCGCAATCTCCGGGCCTACACCGGGGAGCTGTTTTTT. This gives the protein CASSRNLRAYTGELFF.

This clonotype was seen ten or more times. The CDR3 is CASSYSEIQPQHF. The CDR3 nucleotides read TGTGCCAGCAGTTACTCAGAAATTCAGCCCCAGCATTTT. The chain couples TRBV6-6 to TRBJ1-5; D remains unclear. With 0 bases removed from V and 6 bases from J, the gap between germline ends came to 6 bases. The CDR3 covers 13 residues. CDR1 and CDR2 (germline): MNHNY, SVGAGI (reference sequence).

V gene TRBV6-5 combines with J gene TRBJ1-3; 8 bases agree with TRBD1. CDR1 and CDR2 (germline): MNHEY, SVGAGI. The CDR3 runs to 17 residues. J gave up 0 bases and V 0 bases, and 4 bases lay outside the gene matches. The CDR3 DNA reads TGTGCCAGCAGTTACTCTATCGACAGGGGCTCTGGAAACACCATATATTTT. This sequence encodes CASSYSIDRGSGNTIYF.